This T cell receptor (beta chain) was found in a study of blood T cell repertoires in COVID-19. As originally analysed: It was from reference gene primer amplification that nucleated cell counts were estimated. Measured with immunoSEQ multiplex PCR; TCRdb has only the in-frame clones, and not every one. The DNA gave D and trimming, while V, J and clone size come from that table. The table lists some 190,000 clones, about 80% of them singletons. CDR1 MNHEY and CDR2 SVGEGT come from the germline V gene. The CDR3 has 16 residues. Unmatched junction bases numbered 7, after V lost 2 bases and J lost 4 bases. This clone was seen a few times.

The chain combines TRBV6-2 or TRBV6-3 with TRBJ2-3; 9 nucleotides agree with TRBD2. This TCR was recovered from a woman between 45 and 65 years old with active or convalescent COVID-19. Specimen: peripheral blood. The CDR3 coding sequence is TGTGCCAGCAGTTACCCCCCGGCGGGAGGGTCAGATACGCAGTATTTT. It specifies CASSYPPAGGSDTQYF.